This TCR beta chain was identified during a study of blood T cell repertoires in COVID-19. Study details: The United States, Italy and Spain were the sources of the acute and convalescent COVID-19 samples. PBMCs, B-cell-depleted T cells, or T cells were the source of the cDNA or gDNA that made up the material.

CDR3 length equals 15 residues. Unmatched junction bases numbered 5, after V lost 4 bases and J lost 8 bases. Germline CDR1 and CDR2: LGHDT and YNNKEL (reference sequence). As originally analysed: For nucleated cells, counts were estimated from reference gene primer amplification. Sequencing used immunoSEQ multiplex PCR; TCRdb keeps in-frame clones, though not all of them. V, J and clone size derive from that table, while D and trimming were established from the DNA sequence. The sample records about 210,000 clones, around 92% being singletons. Source material: peripheral blood. The receptor's source is a man aged 25-45 years with acute or convalescent COVID-19. The rearrangement links TRBV3-1 (or the pseudogene TRBV3-2) to TRBJ2-1, with TRBD2 matching 13 bases. The chain's CDR3 is CASSPLAGGPYEQFF. The DNA for the CDR3 is TGTGCCAGCAGCCCACTAGCGGGAGGGCCATATGAGCAGTTCTTC.